The present entry profiles one TCR beta chain with its context. The entry originates in a study of T cell changes during pregnancy in multiple sclerosis. CDR1 is GTSNPN and CDR2 is SVGIG in the germline V gene (reference sequence). Trimming cost V 3 bases and J 7 bases; bases outside gene matches: 9. The CDR3 contains 16 residues. Using immunoSEQ multiplex PCR, the repertoire was profiled, and TCRdb retains in-frame clones only, with some absent. Counted here are around 30,000 clones, about nine tenths occurring once; the ten biggest clones make up 4.3%. This clonotype was obtained from a female donor with multiple sclerosis, enrolled in a pregnancy study. The source material was CD8+ T cells from peripheral blood mononuclear cells, sampled in the second trimester of pregnancy. J is TRBJ2-1 and V is TRBV30; TRBD2 matches at 13 bases. DNA for the CDR3: TGTGCCTGGAGCGCCGGACTAGCGGGAGACTTAAATGAGCAGTTCTTC. Encoded protein: CAWSAGLAGDLNEQFF.